This TCR beta chain was identified in a study of Ad26.COV2.S vaccination and SARS-CoV-2 variants. The treatment was: some 19 received Ad26.COV2.S at low or high dose, single or two shots; about 5 received placebo; per-sample allocation not given. Sample collection was performed on day 63 after the first vaccine or placebo injection. The CDR3 spans 16 residues. CDR1 is SGHRS, CDR2 YFSETQ, per germline. V shed 0 bases, J shed 1 base, and the junction held 2 bases outside the gene matches. Generated by immunoSEQ multiplex PCR, the TCRdb table keeps only in-frame clones and is missing some. Of 380,000 or so clones listed, 83% were seen once; the top ten hold just under 7.5%.

The material sequenced was peripheral blood, taken in a trial of Ad26.COV2.S vaccine versus placebo. The gene calls are TRBV5-1 and TRBJ2-7, with 12 bases aligning to TRBD2. This clonotype was sampled from a person aged 18-65 years who received the Ad26.COV2.S COVID-19 vaccine or a placebo. The CDR3 DNA reads as TGCGCCAGCAGCTTGGAGGGACTAGCGGGTTCCTACGAGCAGTACTTC. Its translation: CASSLEGLAGSYEQYF. The full variable domain, completed using reference TRBV5-1 and TRBJ2-7, is KAGVTQTPRYLIKTRGQQVTLSCSPISGHRSVSWYQQTPGQGLQFLFEYFSETQRNKGNFPGRFSGRQFSNSRSEMNVSTLELGDSALYLCASSLEGLAGSYEQYFGPGTRLTVT.